The TCR beta chain described here comes from a study of T-cell reconstitution after alpha-beta-depleted transplantation in children. Study conclusions and caveats: Newly generated T cells supplied most T-cell counts and diversity one year post-transplant. Recipient T cells and thymic progenitors that survived were the source of the high TCRbeta diversity seen at day 60 in some patients.

The authors prepared the TCRbeta library with unique molecular identifiers. TCRdb independently ran MiXCR on the PCR reads; one entry per CDR3 protein. The table shows fewer than 700,000 distinct CDR3 sequences, with 10% to 15% occurring only once. This clonotype appeared a few times. Antigen: not known. Trimming removed 5 bases at V and 4 bases at J, with 17 bases between. Germline values: CDR1 SGHAT, CDR2 FQDESV (reference sequence). The CDR3 runs 15 residues. The sample was PBMCs, mostly from graft donor cells, taken 360 days after TCRalphabeta/CD19-depleted stem cell transplant. The TCR was taken from a male patient aged 5 to 17 who had a stem cell transplant for acute myeloid leukemia, so the T cells may come from the graft donor. This sequence joins TRBV11-1 and TRBJ2-5, with D perhaps TRBD1 (5 bases). The CDR3 reads CASSPLPSQGETQYF. CDR3 DNA: TGTGCCAGCAGCCCCCTTCCCAGCCAGGGAGAGACCCAGTACTTC.